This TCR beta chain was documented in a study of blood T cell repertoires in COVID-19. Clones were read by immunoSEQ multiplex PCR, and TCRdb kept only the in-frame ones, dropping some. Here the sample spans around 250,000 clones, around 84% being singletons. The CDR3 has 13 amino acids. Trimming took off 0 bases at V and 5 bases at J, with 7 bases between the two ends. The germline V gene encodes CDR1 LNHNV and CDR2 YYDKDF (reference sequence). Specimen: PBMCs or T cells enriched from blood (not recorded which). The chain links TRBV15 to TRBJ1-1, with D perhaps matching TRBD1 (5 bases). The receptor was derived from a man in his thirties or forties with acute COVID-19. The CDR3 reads CATSRDKGTEAFF. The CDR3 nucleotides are TGTGCCACCAGCAGAGACAAGGGGACTGAAGCTTTCTTT.